This T cell receptor beta chain originates from a study of cytomegalovirus exposure and HLA in healthy donors. As for this clone: The antigen remains unidentified.

Study-level results: Analysis performed later found more than 15,000 TCR beta sequences associated with HLA alleles at 0.05 false discovery rate. In vitro checks showed that a few CMV-associated chains really do target CMV antigens. The authors later linked a missense DCLRE1C variant to TCR beta V- and J-gene trimming.

It was with 60 Vbeta and 13 Jbeta primers that the PCR ran. Here immunoSEQ multiplex PCR was the method, and the copy in TCRdb shows in-frame clones only, minus some. The repertoire holds 200,000 or so clones, with roughly 84% as singletons. Sequencing used PBMCs. The sequence was obtained from a boy younger than 10 in good health and CMV-seronegative.

The chain's CDR3 is CASTWDSPYEQYF. The DNA of the CDR3 is TGTGCCAGCACTTGGGACAGTCCCTACGAGCAGTACTTC. This chain connects TRBV25-1 to TRBJ2-7; 7 nucleotides line up with TRBD1. The germline gives CDR1 MGHDK, CDR2 SYGVNS. The CDR3 is made up of 13 amino acids. V lost 7 bases to trimming and J lost 2 bases; unmatched junction nucleotides: 5.